The rows below give T cell receptor beta chains drawn from one sample of a study of blood T cell repertoires in COVID-19. The method was immunoSEQ multiplex PCR; TCRdb's version includes in-frame clones alone and lacks a portion of them. The data hold around 160,000 clones, with 70% to 90% observed a single time. The sequenced material came from peripheral blood. These receptors all stem from a man between 60 and 70 years old with acute or convalescent COVID-19. CDR3s leave out the opening cysteine and the closing phenylalanine or tryptophan.

v_gene,j_gene,CDR3aa
TRBV7-8,TRBJ2-1,ASSFGGAEDGEQF
TRBV4-2,TRBJ1-1,ASSQDRRGEAF
TRBV10-2,TRBJ2-4,ASSGNDRERQDIQY
TRBV5-1,TRBJ2-3,ASSKIPSGQVTDTQY
TRBV2,TRBJ2-7,ASTQKLLTPEQY
TRBV2,TRBJ1-3,ASSEIGQGRRNTIY
TRBV27,TRBJ1-4,ASRFQTATNEKLF
TRBV6-5,TRBJ2-7,ASSISNGQNEQY
TRBV7-3,TRBJ1-6,ASSLQENSPLH
TRBV5-5,TRBJ2-7,ASSLAAGPLYEQY